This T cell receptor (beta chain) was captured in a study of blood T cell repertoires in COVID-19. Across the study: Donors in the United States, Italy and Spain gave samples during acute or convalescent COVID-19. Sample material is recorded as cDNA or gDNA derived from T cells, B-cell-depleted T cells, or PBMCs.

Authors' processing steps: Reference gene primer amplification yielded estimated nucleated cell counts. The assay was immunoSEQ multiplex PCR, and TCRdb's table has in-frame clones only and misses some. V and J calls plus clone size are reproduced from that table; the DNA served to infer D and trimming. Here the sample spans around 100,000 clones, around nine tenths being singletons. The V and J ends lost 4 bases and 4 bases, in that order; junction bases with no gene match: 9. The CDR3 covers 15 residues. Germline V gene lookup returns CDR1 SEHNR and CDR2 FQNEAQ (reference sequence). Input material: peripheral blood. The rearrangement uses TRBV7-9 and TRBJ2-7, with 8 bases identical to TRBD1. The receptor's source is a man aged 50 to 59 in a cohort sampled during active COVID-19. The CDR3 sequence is CASSSPRTGLYEQYF. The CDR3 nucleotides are TGTGCCAGCAGCTCGCCCCGGACAGGGCTTTACGAGCAGTACTTC.